Below, 4 T cell receptor beta chains from the same sample are listed, as sequenced in a study of blood T cell repertoires in COVID-19. TCRdb keeps only in-frame clones here, not all; method: immunoSEQ multiplex PCR. The table has 29,000 or so clones, around 67% seen once. Sequencing was carried out using peripheral blood. Receptors originate from a human donor in a cohort sampled during active COVID-19.

The chain recombines TRBV15 with TRBJ2-1; 8 bases align to TRBD2. The CDR3 contains 13 residues. J was trimmed by 7 bases and V by 6 bases; bases with no gene match: 5. Germline V CDR1 and CDR2: LNHNV, YYDKDF (reference sequence). For the CDR3, the DNA is TGTGCCACCAGGTCCAGCGGGAGTAATGAGCAGTTCTTC. This codes for CATRSSGSNEQFF.

This chain joins TRBV6-5 and TRBJ2-2; a possible D gene is TRBD1 (6 bases). The length of the CDR3 is 13 residues. Trimming pared 6 bases from V and 8 bases from J, leaving 13 bases between. The germline CDR1 and CDR2 sequences are MNHEY and SVGAGI. Here the CDR3 reads CASSRSRGGELFF. The CDR3 region has the DNA TGTGCCAGCAGCAGAAGTAGGGGGGGGGAGCTGTTTTTT.

The V gene is TRBV5-4, the J gene TRBJ2-5; TRBD1 aligns across 8 bases. Germline trimming cut 4 bases from V and 4 bases from J; bases unmatched to any gene: 6. Germline CDR1 reads SGHNT; CDR2 reads YYREEE (reference sequence). The CDR3 contains 14 residues. The CDR3 coding sequence is TGTGCCAGCAGCCCGGGACAGGACTTAGAGACCCAGTACTTC. Its translation is CASSPGQDLETQYF.

V is TRBV6-5 and J is TRBJ1-4; 8 bases map to TRBD1. The CDR3 is 14 residues long. CDR1 MNHEY and CDR2 SVGAGI come from the germline V gene. Losses at the gene ends were 6 bases for V and 7 bases for J; bases not matched to a gene: 7. The CDR3 DNA follows: TGTGCCAGCAGATCCGGGACAGGTTCTGAAAAACTGTTTTTT. Translated: CASRSGTGSEKLFF.